The sequence of this TCR beta chain was determined in a study of T cell responses to AZD1222 COVID-19 vaccine. Study overall: Pooled together were second doses at about 4 or about 12 weeks.

General observations from the study: Clonal diversity may have been underestimated in mostly white British donors. Only five to seven AZD1222 recipients were seropositive at baseline. Spike as a whole was targeted by vaccine-associated CD4 TCRs, dominant at 160-218 and 743-854.

This clone appeared once. The antigen is not known. CDR1 MGHRA and CDR2 YSYEKL come from the germline V gene. The junction had 5 bases not matched to a gene; V was cut back by 1 base and J by 6 bases. The CDR3 is 16 residues long. TCRdb's copy holds only in-frame clones and misses some; the assay was immunoSEQ multiplex PCR. The data contain 110,000 to 150,000 clones, 70% to 90% of them singletons. The specimen comprised peripheral blood, sampled on day 0 of AZD1222 vaccination. V and J are TRBV4-1 and TRBJ2-7, with TRBD2 matching over 14 bases. The source of this sequence is an adult in good health. DNA of the CDR3: TGCGCCAGCAGCCAAGCCCCGGGACTAGCGGGAGCCGAGCAGTACTTC. Protein sequence: CASSQAPGLAGAEQYF.